These 2 T cell receptor beta chains were all obtained from the same sample, sequenced in a study of CD8+CD57+ T cells in acquired aplastic anemia. Using genomic DNA as the template, TCR beta VDJ and CDR3 profiling was carried out. TCRdb re-called the reads with MiXCR, one entry per CDR3 protein. The table lists 74,000 or so distinct CDR3 sequences, approximately 51% of them singletons. Sequenced sample: sorted CD4+, CD8+, or CD8+CD57+ T cells (not recorded which) from PBMCs. The origin of the receptors is a human donor in good health, serving as a control.

There are a few counts of this clonotype. The rearrangement joins TRBV25-1 to TRBJ2-3; TRBD2 matches 14 bases. The CDR3 extends over 16 amino acids. Germline V lookup: CDR1 MGHDK, CDR2 SYGVNS. The V gene end was trimmed by 3 bases and the J gene end by 5 bases; junction bases not matched to a gene: 4. The CDR3 reads CASSEGLAGVVDTQYF. CDR3 in DNA: TGTGCCAGCAGTGAGGGACTAGCGGGAGTAGTAGATACGCAGTATTTT.

This clonotype showed up many times. The chain combines TRBV6-1 with TRBJ1-3; D might be TRBD1 (5 bases). CDR3 length: 15 amino acids. CDR1 and CDR2 from the germline V gene are MNHNS and SASEGT. V dropped 2 bases and J dropped 5 bases, with 13 bases sitting between them. CDR3: CASSEMGGLRNTIYF. CDR3 coding DNA: TGTGCCAGCAGTGAAATGGGGGGTTTAAGAAACACCATATATTTT.